Following are 27 T cell receptor beta chains from one sample sequenced in a study of T cell repertoires in cytomegalovirus infection. No cognate antigen is known for these TCRs. TCRdb passed the reads through MiXCR, listing each CDR3 protein once. The sample lists some 700,000 distinct CDR3 sequences, 33% occurring once. The sequenced sample was cultured PBMCs, obtained from culture after CMV antigen stimulation. The receptors were sampled from a human donor in good health (CMV status not recorded). Some clones in this sample may be carry-over from other donors' samples.

CDR3 nucleotide sequence: TGTGCCAGCAGCTTAGCGCGGTTTAGCAATCAGCCCCAGCATTTT. Its protein product is CASSLARFSNQPQHF. The chain links TRBV7-2 to TRBJ1-5; no clear D gene. In germline, CDR1 is SGHTA, CDR2 FQGNSA. The CDR3 consists of 15 residues. Trimming shortened V by 0 bases and J by 0 bases, and 6 bases separated the two germline ends.

This chain uses TRBV7-8 with TRBJ2-3; 10 bases are a match to TRBD2. The CDR3 runs to 15 residues. V shed 5 bases and J 7 bases; nucleotides not matched to a gene: 9. The germline V gene has CDR1 SGHVS and CDR2 FQNEAQ. In DNA form, the CDR3 reads TGTGCCAGCAGCACAACGCTAGCGGGAGCCCATACGCAGTATTTT. Protein: CASSTTLAGAHTQYF.

This clonotype has only a few counts. This chain connects TRBV11-2 to TRBJ1-2; 7 bases agree with TRBD1. From germline, CDR1 is SGHAT and CDR2 FQNNGV. Trimming at V came to 4 bases and at J to 3 bases, leaving 8 bases not matched to a gene. This CDR3 contains 15 residues. The CDR3 here is CASSSDRELHYGYTF. The CDR3 coding sequence is TGTGCCAGCAGCTCCGACAGGGAACTTCACTATGGCTACACCTTC.

The table lists this clonotype with many counts. CDR3 sequence: CASSPRGTLGEKLFF. CDR3 sequence (DNA): TGTGCCAGCAGCCCTAGGGGTACTTTGGGTGAAAAACTGTTTTTT. The chain carries TRBV7-2 and TRBJ1-4; TRBD1 is a possible D gene (5 bases). V lost 5 bases, J lost 7 bases, and 17 bases lay in between. The CDR3 covers 15 residues. Germline V lookup: CDR1 SGHTA, CDR2 FQGNSA.

The gene calls are TRBV4-1 and TRBJ1-1; possible D gene TRBD1, 5 bases. Between the trimmed V and J ends, which lost 3 bases and 4 bases, there was a span of 15 bases. CDR1 and CDR2 (germline): MGHRA, YSYEKL. CDR3 length equals 15 residues. CDR3 sequence reads: CASSQRTGSITEAFF. CDR3 DNA sequence: TGCGCCAGCAGCCAGCGTACAGGTTCTATCACTGAAGCTTTCTTT.

The chain couples TRBV7-2 to TRBJ2-1; D remains unclear. V lost 5 bases, J lost 12 bases, and 17 bases lay in between. Per germline, CDR1 SGHTA and CDR2 FQGNSA. The CDR3 is 13 amino acids. CDR3 sequence reads: CASSPHPYSGQFF. CDR3 bases: TGTGCCAGCAGCCCTCATCCCTATTCGGGGCAGTTCTTC.

This CDR3 is CASSQDVGGVLVEQFF. CDR3 bases: TGCGCCAGCAGCCAAGATGTGGGGGGGGTGTTGGTTGAGCAGTTCTTC. The gene calls are TRBV4-1 and TRBJ2-1, with 7 bases lining up with TRBD2. V dropped 0 bases and J dropped 9; count of bases not matched to a gene: 11. CDR3 length: 16 residues. Looked up from germline, CDR1 is MGHRA and CDR2 is YSYEKL.

The gene calls are TRBV28 and TRBJ2-7; the D gene could be TRBD1 or TRBD2 (6 bases each). The CDR3 spans 15 residues. V was trimmed by 5 bases and J by 2 bases, leaving 16 bases between them. From germline, CDR1 is MDHEN and CDR2 SYDVKM. The CDR3 DNA is TGTGCCAGCAGTCCTGGGGGGACACCCACCTACGAGCAGTACTTC. Protein product: CASSPGGTPTYEQYF.

The chain employs TRBV6-5 and TRBJ2-5, with 12 bases that match TRBD1. The CDR3 runs to 15 residues. Germline loops: CDR1 MNHEY, CDR2 SVGAGI. The junction had 6 bases not matched to a gene; V was cut back by 4 bases and J by 6 bases. In nucleotides, the CDR3 is TGTGCCAGCAGTTCCGGGACAGGGGGCACGAAGACCCAGTACTTC. Protein product: CASSSGTGGTKTQYF.

This clonotype has a handful of counts. The chain uses TRBV20-1 and TRBJ2-3; 10 positions agree with TRBD2. CDR3 size: 15 residues. Germline trimming cut 5 bases from V and 0 bases from J; bases unmatched to any gene: 5. Germline V gives CDR1 DFQATT, CDR2 SNEGSKA (reference sequence). CDR3 loop: CSASLAGASTDTQYF. Here the CDR3 DNA reads TGCAGTGCTTCCCTAGCGGGAGCTAGCACAGATACGCAGTATTTT.

This chain connects TRBV28 to TRBJ1-5, with 7 nucleotides matching TRBD1. The CDR3 runs to 13 residues. CDR1 MDHEN and CDR2 SYDVKM come from the germline V gene. With 8 bases clipped from V and 5 bases from J, the junction kept 6 bases outside the gene matches. CDR3 in amino acids: CASGGQADQPQHF. CDR3 DNA sequence: TGTGCCAGCGGAGGACAGGCCGATCAGCCCCAGCATTTT.

V is TRBV2 and J is TRBJ1-5; D unresolved. The germline V gene encodes CDR1 SNHLY and CDR2 FYNNEI. CDR3 length equals 16 residues. Deletions cut 5 bases from V and 0 bases from J, with 14 bases between. The CDR3 DNA follows: TGTGCCAGCAGTCGGACTGGGCCTTATAGCAATCAGCCCCAGCATTTT. Amino acid sequence: CASSRTGPYSNQPQHF.

The DNA of the CDR3 is TGTGCCAGCAGTTTTTTTGGGGGGGCCGGGGAGACCCAGTACTTC. Encoded protein: CASSFFGGAGETQYF. This sequence joins TRBV27 and TRBJ2-5; tentative D call: TRBD2 (7 bases). V dropped 3 bases and J dropped 5 bases, with 16 bases sitting between them. The germline V gene has CDR1 MNHEY and CDR2 SMNVEV (reference sequence). The CDR3 extends over 15 amino acids.

This clonotype was recorded at least ten times. The J gene is TRBJ2-4, the V gene TRBV7-8, with D possibly being TRBD1 (6 bases). The length of the CDR3 is 17 residues. The ends were cut back, 4 bases at V and 0 bases at J, with 16 bases in the middle. CDR1 is SGHVS and CDR2 is FQNEAQ in the germline V gene. The CDR3 loop reads CASSWGPGRLAKNIQYF. DNA of the CDR3: TGTGCCAGCAGCTGGGGGCCTGGGAGATTAGCCAAAAACATTCAGTACTTC. The entire variable domain, with the rest obtained from reference TRBV7-8 and TRBJ2-4, is as follows: GAGVSQSPRYKVAKRGQDVALRCDPISGHVSLFWYQQALGQGPEFLTYFQNEAQLDKSGLPSDRFFAERPEGSVSTLKIQRTQQEDSAVYLCASSWGPGRLAKNIQYFGAGTRLSVL.

This chain connects TRBV6-2 or TRBV6-3 to TRBJ2-3; 7 nucleotides align to TRBD1. CDR1 and CDR2 from the germline V gene are MNHEY and SVGEGT. With 8 bases clipped from V and 5 bases from J, the junction kept 4 bases outside the gene matches. The CDR3 length is 12 residues. DNA of the CDR3: TGTGCCAGCGTCCCAGGGGGAGATACGCAGTATTTT. Amino acids: CASVPGGDTQYF.

This rearrangement joins TRBV5-6 to TRBJ2-7; 11 bases are a match to TRBD2. Germline lookup yields CDR1 SGHDT and CDR2 YYEEEE. The CDR3 runs 14 residues. Unmatched junction bases numbered 7, after V lost 5 bases and J lost 6 bases. The CDR3 protein is CASRVLAGAGEQYF. In DNA, the CDR3 is TGTGCCAGCAGGGTACTAGCGGGAGCGGGCGAGCAGTACTTC.

This chain uses TRBV28 with TRBJ2-7, with TRBD1 matching over 7 bases. The germline gives CDR1 MDHEN, CDR2 SYDVKM. This CDR3 region has 15 residues. Trimming at V came to 6 bases and at J to 0 bases, leaving 8 bases not matched to a gene. The chain's CDR3 is CASSNRGQLSYEQYF. DNA for the CDR3: TGTGCCAGCAGCAATAGGGGACAGCTCTCCTACGAGCAGTACTTC.

This chain connects TRBV11-2 to TRBJ2-3; D unclear. There are 14 residues in the CDR3. Germline V lookup: CDR1 SGHAT, CDR2 FQNNGV. Trimming pared 2 bases from V and 2 bases from J, leaving 8 bases between. This CDR3 reads CASSLSSATDTQYF. The CDR3 coding sequence is TGTGCCAGCAGCTTATCTTCCGCCACAGATACGCAGTATTTT.

The chain is built from TRBV2 and TRBJ1-2, with a possible D match to TRBD1 (5 bases). This CDR3 is built from 11 residues. V was shortened by 10 bases and J by 6 bases, with 12 bases between the two germline ends. CDR1 and CDR2 (germline): SNHLY, FYNNEI. The DNA of the CDR3 is TGTGCCACTATGCAACAGGATGGCTACACCTTC. It yields the protein CATMQQDGYTF.

This chain connects TRBV10-3 to TRBJ2-1; D is perhaps TRBD2 (6 bases). CDR3 length: 14 amino acids. Germline V gene lookup returns CDR1 ENHRY and CDR2 SYGVKD. Deletions cut 0 bases from V and 7 bases from J, with 10 bases between. The CDR3 sequence is CAISESPGVNEQFF. DNA for the CDR3: TGTGCCATCAGTGAGTCACCGGGAGTTAATGAGCAGTTCTTC.

This clonotype appeared a few times. This chain connects TRBV11-2 to TRBJ1-1; a possible D gene is TRBD1 (6 bases). Germline CDR1 reads SGHAT; CDR2 reads FQNNGV. Trimming pared 5 bases from V and 2 bases from J, leaving 15 bases between. The CDR3 contains 15 residues. The CDR3 DNA follows: TGTGCCAGCAGCCTACAGGGCGTCAGAAACACTGAAGCTTTCTTT. Residues: CASSLQGVRNTEAFF.

V is TRBV9 and J is TRBJ2-5; 7 bases map to TRBD1. The germline V gene encodes CDR1 SGDLS and CDR2 YYNGEE. V was pared by 4 bases and J by 3 bases, with 6 bases of the junction left unmatched. This CDR3 region has 14 residues. CDR3 sequence (DNA): TGTGCCAGCAGCCAAGGACAGGTGGAAGAGACCCAGTACTTC. Its protein is CASSQGQVEETQYF.

This clonotype was counted ten times or more. The chain uses TRBV7-6 and TRBJ1-1; D possibly corresponds to TRBD1 (5 bases). Germline V lookup: CDR1 SGHVS, CDR2 FNYEAQ. The CDR3 spans 15 residues. Trimming stripped 5 bases from V and 1 base from J, with 14 bases between. The CDR3 sequence is CASSPEDISNTEAFF. In DNA, the CDR3 is TGTGCCAGCAGCCCTGAGGACATTTCGAACACTGAAGCTTTCTTT.

Ten or more counts support this clonotype. This chain joins TRBV7-8 and TRBJ2-3; 8 nucleotides align to TRBD2. CDR1 SGHVS and CDR2 FQNEAQ come from the germline V gene. With V trimmed by 1 base and J by 4 bases, 4 bases remained unmatched. This CDR3 has 15 amino acids. The CDR3 nucleotides are TGTGCCAGCAGCTTAGTCGGGGGGGCCGCAGATACGCAGTATTTT. This sequence encodes CASSLVGGAADTQYF.

In this sample, this clonotype turned up once. CDR3 DNA: TGTGCCAGCAGCCGACCCTTCGCGGGGCACACTGAAGCTTTCTTT. This encodes CASSRPFAGHTEAFF. This chain connects TRBV7-3 to TRBJ1-1, with a weak D call TRBD1 (5 bases). The CDR3 runs to 15 residues. The germline V gene encodes CDR1 SGHTA and CDR2 FQGTGA. Trimming shortened V by 5 bases and J by 3 bases, and 16 bases separated the two germline ends.

Only a few counts were recorded for this clonotype. The chain combines TRBV20-1 with TRBJ2-2, with D possibly being TRBD2 (6 bases). CDR3 length: 14 residues. Trimming removed 7 bases from V and 0 bases from J, with 12 bases in between. Germline CDR1 is DFQATT and CDR2 is SNEGSKA (reference sequence). The CDR3 coding sequence is TGCAGTGTTCCCGGGACTTCGAACACCGGGGAGCTGTTTTTT. This sequence encodes CSVPGTSNTGELFF.

V is TRBV7-8 and J is TRBJ2-7, with D possibly TRBD2 on 6 matching bases. CDR3 length: 13 residues. Trimming shortened V by 2 bases and J by 9 bases, and 14 bases separated the two germline ends. Germline CDR1 reads SGHVS; CDR2 reads FQNEAQ. DNA of the CDR3: TGTGCCAGCAGCTTACCCGGCGGGGCTGGGCAGTACTTC. The encoded protein is CASSLPGGAGQYF.